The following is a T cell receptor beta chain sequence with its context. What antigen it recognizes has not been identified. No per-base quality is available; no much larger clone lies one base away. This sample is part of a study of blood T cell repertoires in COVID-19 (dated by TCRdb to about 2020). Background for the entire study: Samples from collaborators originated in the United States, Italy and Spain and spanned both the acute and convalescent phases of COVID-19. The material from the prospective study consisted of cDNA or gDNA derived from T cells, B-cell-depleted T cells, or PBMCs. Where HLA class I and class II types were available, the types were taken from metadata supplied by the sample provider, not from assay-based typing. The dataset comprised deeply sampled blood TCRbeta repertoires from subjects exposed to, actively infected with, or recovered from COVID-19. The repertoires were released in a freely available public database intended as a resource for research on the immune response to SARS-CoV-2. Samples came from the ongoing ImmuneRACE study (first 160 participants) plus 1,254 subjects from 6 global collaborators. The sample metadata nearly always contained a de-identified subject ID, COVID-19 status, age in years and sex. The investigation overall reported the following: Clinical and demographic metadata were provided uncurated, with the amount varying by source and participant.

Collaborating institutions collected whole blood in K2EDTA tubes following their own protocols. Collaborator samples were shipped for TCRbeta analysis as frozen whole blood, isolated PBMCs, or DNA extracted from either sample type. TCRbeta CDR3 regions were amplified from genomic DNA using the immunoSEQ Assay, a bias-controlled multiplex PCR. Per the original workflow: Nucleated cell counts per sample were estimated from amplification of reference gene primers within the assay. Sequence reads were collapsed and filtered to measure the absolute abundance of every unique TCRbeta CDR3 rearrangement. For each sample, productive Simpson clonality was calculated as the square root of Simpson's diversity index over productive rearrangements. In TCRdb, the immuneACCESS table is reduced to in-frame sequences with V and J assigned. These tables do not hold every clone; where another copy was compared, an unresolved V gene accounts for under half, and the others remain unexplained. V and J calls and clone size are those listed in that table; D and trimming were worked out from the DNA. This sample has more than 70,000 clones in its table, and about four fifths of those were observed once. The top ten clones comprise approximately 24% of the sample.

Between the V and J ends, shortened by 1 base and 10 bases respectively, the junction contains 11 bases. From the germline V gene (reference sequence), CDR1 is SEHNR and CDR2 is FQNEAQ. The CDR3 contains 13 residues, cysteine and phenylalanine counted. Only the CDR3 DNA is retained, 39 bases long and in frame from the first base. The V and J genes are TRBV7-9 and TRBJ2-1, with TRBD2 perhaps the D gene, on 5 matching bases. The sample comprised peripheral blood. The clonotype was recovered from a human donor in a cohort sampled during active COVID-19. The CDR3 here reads CASSLGEWKEQFF. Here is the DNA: TGTGCCAGCAGCTTAGGGGAGTGGAAGGAGCAGTTCTTC.